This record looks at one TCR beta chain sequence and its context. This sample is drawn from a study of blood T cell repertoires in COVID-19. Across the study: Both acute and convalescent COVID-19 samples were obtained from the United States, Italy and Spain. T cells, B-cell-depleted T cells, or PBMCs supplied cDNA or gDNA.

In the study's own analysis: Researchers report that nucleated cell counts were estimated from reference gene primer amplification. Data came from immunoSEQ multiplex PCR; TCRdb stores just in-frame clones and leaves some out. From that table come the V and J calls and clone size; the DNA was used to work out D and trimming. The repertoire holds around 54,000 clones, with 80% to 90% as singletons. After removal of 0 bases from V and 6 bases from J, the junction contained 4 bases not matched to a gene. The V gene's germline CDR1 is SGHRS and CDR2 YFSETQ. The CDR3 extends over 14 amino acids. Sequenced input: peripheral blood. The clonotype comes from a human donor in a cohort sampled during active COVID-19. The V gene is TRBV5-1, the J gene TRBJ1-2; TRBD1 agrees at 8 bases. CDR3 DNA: TGCGCCAGCAGCTTGGTGGGGGGACAGGATGGCTACACCTTC. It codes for CASSLVGGQDGYTF. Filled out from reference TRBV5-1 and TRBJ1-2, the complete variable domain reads KAGVTQTPRYLIKTRGQQVTLSCSPISGHRSVSWYQQTPGQGLQFLFEYFSETQRNKGNFPGRFSGRQFSNSRSEMNVSTLELGDSALYLCASSLVGGQDGYTFGSGTRLTVV.